The clone carrying this T cell receptor beta chain was counted only a few times. V gave up 7 bases and J gave up 8 bases, with 15 bases separating them. This CDR3 comprises 14 residues. This sample stems from a study of spatial heterogeneity in lung cancer. Study context: The average count in raw reads for each unique TCR and UMI combination exceeded eight appearances.

Every individual TCR cDNA molecule carried its own unique molecular identifier, which allowed correction of PCR and sequencing errors. A single record per CDR3 protein comes from TCRdb applying MiXCR to the 5' RACE reads. The sample carries 30,000 to 40,000 distinct CDR3 sequences, approximately 3.1% recorded once. Time point in this sample: sample taken at primary tumor resection. The donor group consisted of under 90 patients who had untreated, early-stage non-small cell lung cancer. The sample was normal lung tissue next to the tumor, taken at surgery. The rearrangement joins TRBV12-3 or TRBV12-4 to TRBJ1-6; D unclear. This receptor was obtained from a male donor with early-stage non-small cell lung cancer. The CDR3 bases are TGTGCCAGCAAACCCACGGGAGACTATTCACCCCTCCACTTT. Translating gives CASKPTGDYSPLHF.